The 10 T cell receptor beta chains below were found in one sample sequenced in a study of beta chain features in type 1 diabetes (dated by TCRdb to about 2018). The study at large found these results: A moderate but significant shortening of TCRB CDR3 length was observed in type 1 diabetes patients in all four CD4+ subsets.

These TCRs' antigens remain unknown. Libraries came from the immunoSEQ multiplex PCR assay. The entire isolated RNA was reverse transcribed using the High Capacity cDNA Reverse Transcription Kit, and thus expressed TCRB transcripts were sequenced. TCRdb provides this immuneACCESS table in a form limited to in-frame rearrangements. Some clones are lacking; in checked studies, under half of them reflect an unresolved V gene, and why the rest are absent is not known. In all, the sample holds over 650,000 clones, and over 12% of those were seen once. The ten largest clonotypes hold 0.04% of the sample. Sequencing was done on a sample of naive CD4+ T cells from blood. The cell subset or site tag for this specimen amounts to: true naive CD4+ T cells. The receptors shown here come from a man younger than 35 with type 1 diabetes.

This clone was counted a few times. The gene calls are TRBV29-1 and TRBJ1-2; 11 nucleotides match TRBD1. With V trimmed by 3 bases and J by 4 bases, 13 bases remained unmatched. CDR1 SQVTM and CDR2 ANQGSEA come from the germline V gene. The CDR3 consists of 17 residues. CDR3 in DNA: TGCAGCGTTGAGGCCCCGGGACAGGGGGGGCTCCTCTATGGCTACACCTTC. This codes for CSVEAPGQGGLLYGYTF.

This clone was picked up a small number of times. Here the CDR3 DNA reads TGTGCCAGTAGTACCAGCGGGAAAGAGACCCAGTACTTC. The encoded protein is CASSTSGKETQYF. The chain links TRBV19 to TRBJ2-5; TRBD2 matches 7 bases. CDR1 and CDR2 from the germline V gene are LNHDA and SQIVND (reference sequence). J lost 3 bases, V lost 4 bases, and 2 bases had no gene match. The CDR3 runs 13 residues.

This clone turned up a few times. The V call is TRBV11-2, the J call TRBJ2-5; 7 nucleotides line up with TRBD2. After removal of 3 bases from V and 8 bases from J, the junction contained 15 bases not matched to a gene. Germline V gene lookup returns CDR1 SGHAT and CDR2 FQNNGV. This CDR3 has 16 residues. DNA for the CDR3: TGTGCCAGCAGCTTCCTCGGTCGACTAGCCCTCGGTACCCAGTACTTC. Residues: CASSFLGRLALGTQYF.

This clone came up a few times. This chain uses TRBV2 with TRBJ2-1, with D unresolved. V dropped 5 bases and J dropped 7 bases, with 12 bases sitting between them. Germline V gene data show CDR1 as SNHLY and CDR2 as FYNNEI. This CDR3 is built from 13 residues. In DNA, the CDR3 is TGTGCCAGCAGTCCCGAAATCGGTAATGAGCAGTTCTTC. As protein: CASSPEIGNEQFF.

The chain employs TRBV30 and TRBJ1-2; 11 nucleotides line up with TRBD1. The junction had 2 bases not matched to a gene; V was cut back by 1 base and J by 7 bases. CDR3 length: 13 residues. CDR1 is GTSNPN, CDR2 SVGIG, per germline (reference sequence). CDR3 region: CAWSEDRGLGYTF. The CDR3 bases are TGTGCCTGGAGTGAGGACAGGGGGCTTGGCTACACCTTC.

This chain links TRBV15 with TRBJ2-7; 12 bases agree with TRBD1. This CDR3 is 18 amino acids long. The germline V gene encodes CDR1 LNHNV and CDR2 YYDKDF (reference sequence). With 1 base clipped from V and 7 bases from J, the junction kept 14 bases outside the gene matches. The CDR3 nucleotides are TGTGCCACCAGCAGAGGCCCTGTGCCGGGACAGGGGGCTGGTGAGCAGTACTTC. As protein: CATSRGPVPGQGAGEQYF.

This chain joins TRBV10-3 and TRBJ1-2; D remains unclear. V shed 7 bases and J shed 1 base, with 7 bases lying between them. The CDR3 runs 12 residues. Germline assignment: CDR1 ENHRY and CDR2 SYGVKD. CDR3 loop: CAINANNYGYTF. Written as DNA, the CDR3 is TGTGCCATCAATGCAAATAACTATGGCTACACCTTC.

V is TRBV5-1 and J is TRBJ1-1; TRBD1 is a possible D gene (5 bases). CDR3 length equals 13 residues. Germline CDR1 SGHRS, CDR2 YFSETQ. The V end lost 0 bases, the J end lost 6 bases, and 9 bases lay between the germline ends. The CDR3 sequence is CASSLDRTPEAFF. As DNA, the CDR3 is TGCGCCAGCAGCTTGGACAGGACGCCTGAAGCTTTCTTT.

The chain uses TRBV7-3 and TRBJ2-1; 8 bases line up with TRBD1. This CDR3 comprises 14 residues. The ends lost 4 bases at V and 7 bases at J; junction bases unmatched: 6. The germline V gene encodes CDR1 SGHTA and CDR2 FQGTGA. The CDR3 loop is CASSSPGGGNEQFF. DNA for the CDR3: TGTGCCAGCAGCTCCCCAGGGGGCGGGAATGAGCAGTTCTTC. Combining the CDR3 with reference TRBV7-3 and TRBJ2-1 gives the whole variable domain GAGVSQTPSNKVTEKGKYVELRCDPISGHTALYWYRQSLGQGPEFLIYFQGTGAADDSGLPNDRFFAVRPEGSVSTLKIQRTERGDSAVYLCASSSPGGGNEQFFGPGTRLTVL.

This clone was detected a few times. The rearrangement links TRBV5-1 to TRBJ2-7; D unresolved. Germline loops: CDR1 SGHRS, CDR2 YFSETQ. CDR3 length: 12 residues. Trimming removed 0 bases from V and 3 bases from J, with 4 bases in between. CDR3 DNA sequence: TGCGCCAGCAGCTTGGGACACTACGAGCAGTACTTC. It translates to CASSLGHYEQYF.